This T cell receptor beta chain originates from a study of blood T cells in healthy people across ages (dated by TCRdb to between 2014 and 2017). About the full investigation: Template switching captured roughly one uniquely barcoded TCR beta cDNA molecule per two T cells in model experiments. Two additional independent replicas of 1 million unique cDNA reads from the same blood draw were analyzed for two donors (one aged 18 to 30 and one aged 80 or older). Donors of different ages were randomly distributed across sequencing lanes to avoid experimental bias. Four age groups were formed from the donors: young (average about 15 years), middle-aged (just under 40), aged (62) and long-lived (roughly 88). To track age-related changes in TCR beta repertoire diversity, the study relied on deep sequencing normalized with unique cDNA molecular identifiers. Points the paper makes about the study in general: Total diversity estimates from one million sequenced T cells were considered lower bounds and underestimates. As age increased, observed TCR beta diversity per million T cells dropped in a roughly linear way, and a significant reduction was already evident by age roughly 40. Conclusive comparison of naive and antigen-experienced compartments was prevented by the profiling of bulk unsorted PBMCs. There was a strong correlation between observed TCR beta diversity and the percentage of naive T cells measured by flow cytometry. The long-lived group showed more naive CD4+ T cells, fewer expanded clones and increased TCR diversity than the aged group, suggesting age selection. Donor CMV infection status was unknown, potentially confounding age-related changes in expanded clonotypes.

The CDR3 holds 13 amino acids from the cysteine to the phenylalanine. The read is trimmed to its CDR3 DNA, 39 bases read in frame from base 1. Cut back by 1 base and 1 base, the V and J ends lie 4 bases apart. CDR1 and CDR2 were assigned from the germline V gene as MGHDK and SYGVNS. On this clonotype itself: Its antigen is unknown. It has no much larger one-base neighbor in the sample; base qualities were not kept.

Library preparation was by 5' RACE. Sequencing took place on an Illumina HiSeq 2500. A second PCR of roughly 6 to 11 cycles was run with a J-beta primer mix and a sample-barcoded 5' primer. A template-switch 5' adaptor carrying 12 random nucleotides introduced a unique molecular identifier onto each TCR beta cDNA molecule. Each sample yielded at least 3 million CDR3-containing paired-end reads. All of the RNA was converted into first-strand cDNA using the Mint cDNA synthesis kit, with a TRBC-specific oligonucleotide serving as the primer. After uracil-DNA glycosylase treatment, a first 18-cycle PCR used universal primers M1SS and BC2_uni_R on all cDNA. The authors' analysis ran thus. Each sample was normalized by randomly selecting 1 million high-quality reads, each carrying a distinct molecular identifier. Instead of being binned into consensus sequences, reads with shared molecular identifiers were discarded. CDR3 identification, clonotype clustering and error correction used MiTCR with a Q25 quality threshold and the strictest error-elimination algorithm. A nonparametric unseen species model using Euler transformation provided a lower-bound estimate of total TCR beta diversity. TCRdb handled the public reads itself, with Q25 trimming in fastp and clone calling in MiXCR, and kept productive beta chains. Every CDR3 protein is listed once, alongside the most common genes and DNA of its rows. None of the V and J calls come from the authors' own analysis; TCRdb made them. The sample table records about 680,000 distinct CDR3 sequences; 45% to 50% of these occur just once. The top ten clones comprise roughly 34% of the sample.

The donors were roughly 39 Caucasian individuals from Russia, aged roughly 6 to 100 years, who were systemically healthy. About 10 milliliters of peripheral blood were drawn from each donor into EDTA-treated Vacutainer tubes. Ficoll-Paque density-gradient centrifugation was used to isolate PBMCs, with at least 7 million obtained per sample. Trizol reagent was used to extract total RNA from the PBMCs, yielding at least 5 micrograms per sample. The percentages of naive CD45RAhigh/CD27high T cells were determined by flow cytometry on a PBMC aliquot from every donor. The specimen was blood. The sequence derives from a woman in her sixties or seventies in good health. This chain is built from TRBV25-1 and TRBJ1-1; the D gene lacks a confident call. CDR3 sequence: CASSESRNTEAFF. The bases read TGTGCCAGCAGTGAATCTAGGAACACTGAAGCTTTCTTT.